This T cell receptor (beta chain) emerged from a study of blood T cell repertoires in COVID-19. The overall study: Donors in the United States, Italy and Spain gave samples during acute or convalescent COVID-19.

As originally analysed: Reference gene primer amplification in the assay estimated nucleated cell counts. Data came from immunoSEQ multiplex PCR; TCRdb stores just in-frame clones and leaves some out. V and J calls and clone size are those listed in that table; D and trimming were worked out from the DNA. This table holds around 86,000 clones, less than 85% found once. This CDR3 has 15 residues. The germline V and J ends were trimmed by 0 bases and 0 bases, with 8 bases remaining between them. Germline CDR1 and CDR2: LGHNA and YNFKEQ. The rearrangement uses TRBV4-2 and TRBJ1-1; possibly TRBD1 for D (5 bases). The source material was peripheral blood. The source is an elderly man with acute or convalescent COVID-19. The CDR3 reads CASSQDHRLNTEAFF. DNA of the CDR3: TGTGCCAGCAGCCAAGATCACAGGCTGAACACTGAAGCTTTCTTT.